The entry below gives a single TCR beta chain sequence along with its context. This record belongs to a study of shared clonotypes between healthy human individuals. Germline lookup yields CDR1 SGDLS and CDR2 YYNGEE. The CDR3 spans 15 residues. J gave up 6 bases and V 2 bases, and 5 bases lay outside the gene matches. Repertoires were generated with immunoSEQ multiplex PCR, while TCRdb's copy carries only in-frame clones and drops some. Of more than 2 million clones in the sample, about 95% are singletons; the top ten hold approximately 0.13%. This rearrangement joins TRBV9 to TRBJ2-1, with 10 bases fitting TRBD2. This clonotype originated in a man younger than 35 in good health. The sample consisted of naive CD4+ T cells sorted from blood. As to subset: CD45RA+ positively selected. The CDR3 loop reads CASSVLAGVGNEQFF. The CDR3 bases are TGTGCCAGCAGCGTCCTAGCGGGAGTGGGCAATGAGCAGTTCTTC. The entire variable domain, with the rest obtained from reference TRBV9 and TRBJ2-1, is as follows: DSGVTQTPKHLITATGQRVTLRCSPRSGDLSVYWYQQSLDQGLQFLIQYYNGEERAKGNILERFSAQQFPDLHSELNLSSLELGDSALYFCASSVLAGVGNEQFFGPGTRLTVL.